Shown below are 30 T cell receptor beta chains from a single sample sequenced in a study of blood T cell repertoires in COVID-19. TCRdb keeps only in-frame clones here, not all; method: immunoSEQ multiplex PCR. In the table there are about 97,000 clones, roughly 86% of which are singletons. Sequencing was performed on peripheral blood. The source is a man in his fifties or sixties with active or convalescent COVID-19.

This clone was observed a handful of times. V gene TRBV19 combines with J gene TRBJ1-4; TRBD1 agrees at 7 bases. V was pared by 4 bases and J by 5 bases, with 7 bases of the junction left unmatched. CDR3 length equals 15 residues. Germline assignment: CDR1 LNHDA and CDR2 SQIVND (reference sequence). The CDR3 protein is CASSRRDSFNEKLFF. In DNA form, the CDR3 reads TGTGCCAGTAGTAGACGGGACAGTTTCAATGAAAAACTGTTTTTT.

The chain carries TRBV6-5 and TRBJ1-1; the D gene is possibly TRBD1 (5 bases). Trimming left V 6 bases short and J 0 bases short, with 8 bases between. The CDR3 loop spans 13 amino acids. CDR1 and CDR2 (germline): MNHEY, SVGAGI. The CDR3 region has the DNA TGTGCCAGCAGAAGGGACTTGAACACTGAAGCTTTCTTT. Its protein product is CASRRDLNTEAFF.

The CDR3 bases are TGTGCCAGCAGCTTAGTATACTACGAGCAGTACGTC. This encodes CASSLVYYEQYV. The chain links TRBV13 to TRBJ2-7; D gene ambiguous. Germline V CDR1 and CDR2: PRHDT, FYEKMQ (reference sequence). The length of the CDR3 is 12 residues. Trimming cost V 1 base and J 3 bases, with 4 bases left between them.

V gene TRBV7-5 combines with J gene TRBJ1-1; the tabulated D call, TRBD1, remains unverified against the DNA. TRBV7-5 is a pseudogene. The CDR3 covers 15 residues. The chain's CDR3 is CVRSLKGTQNTEAFF. CDR3 in DNA: TGTGTCAGAAGCTTAAAGGGGACACAGAACACTGAAGCTTTCTTT.

The rearrangement uses TRBV30 and TRBJ2-5; unclear D gene. V lost 0 bases and J lost 2, with 10 bases in between. The V gene's germline CDR1 is GTSNPN and CDR2 SVGIG (reference sequence). The CDR3 has 14 amino acids. This chain's CDR3 is CAWSVPAAQETQYF. CDR3 DNA: TGTGCCTGGAGTGTGCCGGCGGCGCAAGAGACCCAGTACTTC.

The chain uses TRBV29-1 and TRBJ1-4; D is ambiguous. V was clipped by 4 bases and J by 4 bases, with 7 bases between them. This CDR3 comprises 12 residues. The V gene's germline CDR1 is SQVTM and CDR2 ANQGSEA. CDR3 residues: CSVVSNNEKLFF. CDR3 nucleotide sequence: TGCAGCGTTGTTTCTAATAATGAAAAACTGTTTTTT.

This chain joins TRBV20-1 and TRBJ2-1; TRBD2 aligns across 8 bases. Germline values: CDR1 DFQATT, CDR2 SNEGSKA (reference sequence). Unmatched junction bases numbered 9, after V lost 3 bases and J lost 8 bases. This CDR3 is 14 amino acids long. The CDR3 reads CSASGGGPNDEQFF. The CDR3, as DNA: TGCAGTGCTAGTGGCGGGGGGCCCAATGATGAGCAGTTCTTC.

The CDR3 DNA reads as TGTGCCAGCACGGCGGGGGGACCCGGGGAGCTGTTTTTT. Protein sequence: CASTAGGPGELFF. The genes are TRBV6-5 and TRBJ2-2, with TRBD2 identical over 8 bases. V was pared by 7 bases and J by 6 bases, with 4 bases of the junction left unmatched. From germline, CDR1 is MNHEY and CDR2 SVGAGI. CDR3 length: 13 amino acids.

This rearrangement joins TRBV5-1 to TRBJ1-1, with a weak D call TRBD1 (6 bases). Germline assignment: CDR1 SGHRS and CDR2 YFSETQ. The CDR3 is 15 amino acids. V lost 3 bases to trimming and J lost 1 base, with 13 bases between them. The DNA of the CDR3 is TGCGCCAGCAGCTCCCGGGACACCAAGAACACTGAAGCTTTCTTT. The encoded protein is CASSSRDTKNTEAFF.

This chain connects TRBV29-1 to TRBJ2-7; tentatively, D is TRBD1 (5 bases). Germline lookup yields CDR1 SQVTM and CDR2 ANQGSEA. V was clipped by 6 bases and J by 1 base, with 10 bases between them. The CDR3 covers 12 residues. This CDR3 is CSVRQNSYEQYF. The CDR3 DNA reads TGCAGCGTGAGACAGAATTCCTACGAGCAGTACTTC.

The chain is built from TRBV7-2 and TRBJ2-5; possible D gene TRBD2, 7 bases. The V gene's germline CDR1 is SGHTA and CDR2 FQGNSA. The V end was cut by 2 bases, the J end by 3 bases, with 16 bases between. This CDR3 is 16 amino acids long. This CDR3 reads CASSLLGGATKETQYF. The CDR3 DNA reads TGTGCCAGCAGCTTATTGGGGGGGGCCACAAAAGAGACCCAGTACTTC.

This chain connects TRBV3-1 (or the pseudogene TRBV3-2) to TRBJ1-1; weak D call: TRBD1 (5 bases). The V and J ends lost 1 base and 4 bases respectively, with 10 bases between them. Per germline, CDR1 LGHDT and CDR2 YNNKEL (reference sequence). The CDR3 spans 14 residues. For the CDR3, the DNA is TGTGCCAGCAGCCAAGTTCCCGGGGGCACTGAAGCTTTCTTT. Translated, it gives CASSQVPGGTEAFF.

This chain uses TRBV4-1 with TRBJ2-1, with 9 positions matching TRBD1. V lost 5 bases, J lost 6 bases, and 8 bases stayed unmatched. Germline-derived CDR1 and CDR2 are MGHRA and YSYEKL. This CDR3 has 15 amino acids. The CDR3 DNA is TGCGCCAGCAGCTTGGACAGGGGCGCCCGCAATGAGCAGTTCTTC. Protein: CASSLDRGARNEQFF.

V and J are TRBV5-5 and TRBJ2-7, with 9 bases aligning to TRBD1. V lost 0 bases to trimming and J lost 2 bases; unmatched junction nucleotides: 0. The CDR3 is 14 amino acids. In germline, CDR1 is SGHKS, CDR2 YYEKEE (reference sequence). CDR3 sequence (DNA): TGTGCCAGCAGCTTGGGACAGGGGGCCTACGAGCAGTACTTC. It encodes CASSLGQGAYEQYF.

V gene TRBV6-6 combines with J gene TRBJ1-1; D not resolved. The CDR3 totals 13 residues. V was cut by 6 bases and J by 1 base, with 9 bases left in between. Looked up from germline, CDR1 is MNHNY and CDR2 is SVGAGI (reference sequence). CDR3 amino acids: CASSLAGNTEAFF. DNA of the CDR3: TGTGCCAGCAGCCTCGCAGGGAACACTGAAGCTTTCTTT.

The V gene is TRBV29-1, the J gene TRBJ2-1; TRBD2 agrees at 9 bases. The CDR3 contains 15 residues. J gave up 0 bases and V 6 bases, and 6 bases lay outside the gene matches. The germline gives CDR1 SQVTM, CDR2 ANQGSEA. The CDR3 DNA is TGCAGCGTCGGCGGGGGGGTTAGCTCCTACAATGAGCAGTTCTTC. Translation gives CSVGGGVSSYNEQFF.

V gene TRBV3-1 (or the pseudogene TRBV3-2) combines with J gene TRBJ2-3; 9 bases fit TRBD2. Losses at the gene ends were 0 bases for V and 2 bases for J; bases not matched to a gene: 9. The CDR3 contains 18 residues. Germline CDR1 and CDR2: LGHDT and YNNKEL (reference sequence). The chain's CDR3 is CASSQDPQRGAYTDTQYF. The CDR3 nucleotides are TGTGCCAGCAGCCAAGATCCCCAGCGGGGGGCCTACACAGATACGCAGTATTTT.

The chain is built from TRBV19 and TRBJ1-5; 7 nucleotides agree with TRBD1. Unmatched junction bases numbered 15, after V lost 1 base and J lost 9 bases. The germline V gene encodes CDR1 LNHDA and CDR2 SQIVND (reference sequence). The CDR3 spans 17 residues. CDR3 region: CASSIAHLDRTYWPQHF. CDR3 nucleotide sequence: TGTGCCAGTAGTATAGCCCACCTGGACAGGACGTATTGGCCCCAGCATTTT.

The chain employs TRBV10-1 and TRBJ1-1; weak D call: TRBD1 (6 bases). CDR1 is WNHNN and CDR2 is SYGVQD in the germline V gene (reference sequence). This CDR3 comprises 13 residues. V lost 6 bases and J lost 1, with 9 bases in between. The CDR3 protein is CASSRQENTEAFF. The CDR3 DNA is TGCGCCAGCAGCCGACAGGAGAACACTGAAGCTTTCTTT.

This clone was detected only a few times. V is TRBV18 and J is TRBJ1-4; D unresolved. This CDR3 region has 16 residues. Germline CDR1 and CDR2: KGHSH and LQKENI. V lost 2 bases and J lost 0, with 10 bases in between. CDR3: CASSPTLVATNEKLFF. The CDR3 DNA follows: TGTGCCAGCTCACCAACCCTAGTTGCAACTAATGAAAAACTGTTTTTT.

The V gene is TRBV9, the J gene TRBJ2-3; 8 bases match TRBD2. CDR3 length: 15 amino acids. J gave up 0 bases and V 4 bases, and 4 bases lay outside the gene matches. CDR1 is SGDLS, CDR2 YYNGEE, per germline. The CDR3 loop is CASSPREGSTDTQYF. The CDR3 DNA reads as TGTGCCAGCAGCCCTCGGGAGGGGAGCACAGATACGCAGTATTTT.

This sequence joins TRBV9 and TRBJ1-4; 7 nucleotides match TRBD1. CDR3 size: 15 residues. Germline-derived CDR1 and CDR2 are SGDLS and YYNGEE. V dropped 2 bases and J dropped 3; count of bases not matched to a gene: 4. The CDR3 sequence is CASSVGTDANEKLFF. CDR3 sequence (DNA): TGTGCCAGCAGCGTGGGGACAGACGCTAATGAAAAACTGTTTTTT.

The chain uses TRBV2 and TRBJ1-1; unclear D gene. Trimming took off 5 bases at V and 1 base at J, with 8 bases between the two ends. The CDR3 totals 13 residues. Germline V CDR1 and CDR2: SNHLY, FYNNEI. DNA for the CDR3: TGTGCCAGCAGTCTCGCAGGGAACACTGAAGCTTTCTTT. This gives the protein CASSLAGNTEAFF.

V and J are TRBV10-1 and TRBJ2-3; TRBD1 matches 7 bases. Looked up from germline, CDR1 is WNHNN and CDR2 is SYGVQD (reference sequence). CDR3 size: 14 residues. The J segment lost 4 bases and the V segment lost 5 bases, leaving 6 bases of the junction unmatched. This CDR3 is CASSWDRTADTQYF. CDR3 DNA sequence: TGCGCCAGCAGTTGGGACAGAACAGCAGATACGCAGTATTTT.

The sample holds one count of this clone. This chain uses TRBV3-1 (or the pseudogene TRBV3-2) with TRBJ2-7; possible D gene TRBD1, 5 bases. The V gene lost 0 bases and the J gene lost 6 bases, with 15 bases spanning the gap. Looked up from germline, CDR1 is LGHDT and CDR2 is YNNKEL (reference sequence). This CDR3 contains 15 residues. The DNA for the CDR3 is TGTGCCAGCAGCCAAGATCACCAAGGGGCTCTCGAGCAGTACTTC. It specifies CASSQDHQGALEQYF.

This clone has a single count. The CDR3 region is CASSLAIPGQGGGKLFF. CDR3 in DNA: TGCGCCAGCAGCTTGGCCATTCCAGGACAGGGAGGCGGAAAACTGTTTTTT. The chain couples TRBV5-1 to TRBJ1-4; 8 bases line up with TRBD1. Trimming cost V 0 bases and J 10 bases; bases outside gene matches: 14. Germline lookup yields CDR1 SGHRS and CDR2 YFSETQ. The CDR3 totals 17 residues.

The chain combines TRBV3-1 (or the pseudogene TRBV3-2) with TRBJ1-2, with D perhaps matching TRBD1 (5 bases). Germline assignment: CDR1 LGHDT and CDR2 YNNKEL (reference sequence). The CDR3 is 14 residues long. Trimming removed 1 base from V and 3 bases from J, with 9 bases in between. CDR3 DNA sequence: TGTGCCAGCAGCCAAGTCCCGGGGGACTATGGCTACACCTTC. This codes for CASSQVPGDYGYTF.

The chain combines TRBV6-2 or TRBV6-3 with TRBJ2-7, with D perhaps TRBD1 (7 bases). V dropped 3 bases and J dropped 4 bases, with 13 bases sitting between them. The germline V gene encodes CDR1 MNHEY and CDR2 SVGEGT. The CDR3 extends over 14 amino acids. CDR3 amino acids: CASSYGGGGYEQYF. CDR3 in DNA: TGTGCCAGCAGTTATGGAGGGGGCGGGTACGAGCAGTACTTC.

V is TRBV18 and J is TRBJ2-7, with 7 bases that match TRBD1. V trimming: 4 bases; J trimming: 2 bases; junction bases outside the gene matches: 2. CDR1 and CDR2 from the germline V gene are KGHSH and LQKENI. The CDR3 has 13 residues. CDR3 in amino acids: CASSLGQPYEQYV. Here the CDR3 DNA reads TGTGCCAGCTCACTGGGACAGCCCTACGAGCAGTACGTC.

The V call is TRBV2, the J call TRBJ2-6, with D possibly TRBD1 on 7 matching bases. CDR3 length: 19 residues. Germline-derived CDR1 and CDR2 are SNHLY and FYNNEI. The V end lost 6 bases, the J end lost 0 bases, and 21 bases lay between the germline ends. CDR3 amino acids: CASRGGDSQMASGANVLTF. In nucleotides, the CDR3 is TGTGCCAGCAGAGGAGGGGACAGTCAAATGGCCTCTGGGGCCAACGTCCTGACTTTC.